This T cell receptor (beta chain) was captured in a study of shared clonotypes between healthy human individuals. Study-level background: Researchers assigned three CD4 naive, three CD4 memory, two CD8 naive and one CD8 memory plate to each donor.

Points on this clone: Other DNA variants within this sample encode the same CDR3.

Assay execution proceeded at the deep level. 200 ng DNA, 25,000 to 30,000 T cell genomes, went into each sorted-subset replicate PCR. TCRdb's copy holds only in-frame clones and misses some; the assay was immunoSEQ multiplex PCR. The sample yields millions of clones, 85% to 95% seen once. Healthy HIV-negative adults with no recent acute infections or vaccinations were recruited as donors. The junction had 4 bases not matched to a gene; V was cut back by 4 bases and J by 4 bases. Germline CDR1 reads SGHNT; CDR2 reads YYREEE (reference sequence). CDR3 length equals 13 residues. This receptor was taken from a man younger than 30 in good health. The rearrangement links TRBV5-4 to TRBJ1-2; 7 bases are a match to TRBD1. The sample was naive CD4+ T cells sorted from blood. The subset denotes: CD45RA+ positively selected. The CDR3 here is CASSRDSSYGYTF. For the CDR3, the DNA is TGTGCCAGCAGCCGGGACAGCTCCTATGGCTACACCTTC.